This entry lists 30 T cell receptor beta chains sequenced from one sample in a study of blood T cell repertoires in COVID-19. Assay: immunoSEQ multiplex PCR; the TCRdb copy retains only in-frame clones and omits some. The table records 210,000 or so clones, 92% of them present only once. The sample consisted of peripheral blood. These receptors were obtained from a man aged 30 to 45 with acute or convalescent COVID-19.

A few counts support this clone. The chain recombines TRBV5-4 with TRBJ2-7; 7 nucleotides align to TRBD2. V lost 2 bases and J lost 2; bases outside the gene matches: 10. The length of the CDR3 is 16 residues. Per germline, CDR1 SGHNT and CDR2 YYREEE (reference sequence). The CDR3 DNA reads TGTGCCAGCAGCTTTATCGGGAGGACGGGGGCCTACGAGCAGTACTTC. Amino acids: CASSFIGRTGAYEQYF. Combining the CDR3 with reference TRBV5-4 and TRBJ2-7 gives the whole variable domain ETGVTQSPTHLIKTRGQQVTLRCSSQSGHNTVSWYQQALGQGPQFIFQYYREEENGRGNFPPRFSGLQFPNYSSELNVNALELDDSALYLCASSFIGRTGAYEQYFGPGTRLTVT.

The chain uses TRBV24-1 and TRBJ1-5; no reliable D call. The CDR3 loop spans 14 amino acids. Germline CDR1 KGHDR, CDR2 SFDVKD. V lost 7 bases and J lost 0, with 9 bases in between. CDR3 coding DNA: TGTGCCACCAGCAGAGGGTTTAGCAATCAGCCCCAGCATTTT. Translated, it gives CATSRGFSNQPQHF.

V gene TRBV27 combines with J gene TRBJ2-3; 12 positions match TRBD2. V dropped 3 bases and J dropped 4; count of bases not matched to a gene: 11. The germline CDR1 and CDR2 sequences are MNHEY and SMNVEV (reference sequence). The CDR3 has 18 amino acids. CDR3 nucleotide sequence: TGTGCCAGCAGTTTTCTGACTAGCGGGAGACCCCAGGCAGATACGCAGTATTTT. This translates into CASSFLTSGRPQADTQYF.

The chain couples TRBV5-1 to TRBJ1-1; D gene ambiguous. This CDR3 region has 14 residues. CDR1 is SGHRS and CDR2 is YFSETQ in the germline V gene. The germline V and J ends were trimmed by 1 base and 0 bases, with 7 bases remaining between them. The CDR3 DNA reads TGCGCCAGCAGCTTGTACGGTTTGAACACTGAAGCTTTCTTT. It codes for CASSLYGLNTEAFF.

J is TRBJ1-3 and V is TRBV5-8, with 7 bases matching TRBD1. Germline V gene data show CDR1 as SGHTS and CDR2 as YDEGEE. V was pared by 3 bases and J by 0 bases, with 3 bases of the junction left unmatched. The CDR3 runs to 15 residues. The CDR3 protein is CASSYDRASGNTIYF. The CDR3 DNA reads TGTGCCAGCAGCTATGACAGGGCCTCTGGAAACACCATATATTTT.

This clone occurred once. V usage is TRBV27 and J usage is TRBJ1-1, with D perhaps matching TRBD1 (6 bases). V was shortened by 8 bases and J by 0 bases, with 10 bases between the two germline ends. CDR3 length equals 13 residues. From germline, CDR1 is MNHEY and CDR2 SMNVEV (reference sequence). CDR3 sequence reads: CASLDSLNTEAFF. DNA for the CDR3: TGTGCCAGCCTGGACAGCCTGAACACTGAAGCTTTCTTT.

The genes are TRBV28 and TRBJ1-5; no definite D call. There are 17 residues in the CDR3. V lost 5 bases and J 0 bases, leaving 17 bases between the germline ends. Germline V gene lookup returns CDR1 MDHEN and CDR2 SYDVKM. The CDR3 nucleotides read TGTGCCAGCAGTCCCGTTTGGGCTATTACTAGCAATCAGCCCCAGCATTTT. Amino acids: CASSPVWAITSNQPQHF.

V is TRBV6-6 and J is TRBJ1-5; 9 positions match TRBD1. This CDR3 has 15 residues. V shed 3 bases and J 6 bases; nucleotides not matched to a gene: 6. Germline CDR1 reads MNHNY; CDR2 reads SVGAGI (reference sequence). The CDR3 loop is CASSYIGQGIQPQHF. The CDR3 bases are TGTGCCAGCAGTTATATTGGACAGGGGATTCAGCCCCAGCATTTT.

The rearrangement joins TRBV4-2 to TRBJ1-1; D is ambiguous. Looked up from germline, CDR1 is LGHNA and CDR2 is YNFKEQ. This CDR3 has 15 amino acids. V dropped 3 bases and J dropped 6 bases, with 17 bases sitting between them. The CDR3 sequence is CASSQNFRVASEAFF. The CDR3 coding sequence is TGTGCCAGCAGCCAGAACTTCAGAGTAGCATCTGAAGCTTTCTTT.

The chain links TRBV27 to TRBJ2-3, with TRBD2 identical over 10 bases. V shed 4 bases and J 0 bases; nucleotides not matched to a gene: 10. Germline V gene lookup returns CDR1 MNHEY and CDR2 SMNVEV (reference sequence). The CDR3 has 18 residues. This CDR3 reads CASSSPSLAGASTDTQYF. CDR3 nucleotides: TGTGCCAGCAGTTCCCCCTCTCTAGCGGGGGCAAGCACAGATACGCAGTATTTT.

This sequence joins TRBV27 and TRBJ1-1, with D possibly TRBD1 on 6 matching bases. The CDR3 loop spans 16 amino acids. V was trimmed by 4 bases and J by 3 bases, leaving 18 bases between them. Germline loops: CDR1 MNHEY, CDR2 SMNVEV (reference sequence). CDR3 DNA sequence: TGTGCCAGCAGTTCCCCAAGGACAGCAACGGACACTGAAGCTTTCTTT. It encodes CASSSPRTATDTEAFF.

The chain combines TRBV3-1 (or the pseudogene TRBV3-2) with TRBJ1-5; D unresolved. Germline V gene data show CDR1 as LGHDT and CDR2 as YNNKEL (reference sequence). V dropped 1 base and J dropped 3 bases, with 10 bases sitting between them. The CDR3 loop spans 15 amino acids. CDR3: CASSQVWGVNQPQHF. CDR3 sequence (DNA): TGTGCCAGCAGCCAAGTATGGGGAGTCAATCAGCCCCAGCATTTT.

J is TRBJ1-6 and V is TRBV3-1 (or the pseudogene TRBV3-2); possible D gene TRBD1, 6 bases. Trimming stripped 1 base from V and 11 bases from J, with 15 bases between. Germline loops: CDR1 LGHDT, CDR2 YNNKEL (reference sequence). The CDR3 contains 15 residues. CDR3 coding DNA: TGTGCCAGCAGCCAAGGCCCCCAGGGGAGAACACCCCTCCACTTT. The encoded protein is CASSQGPQGRTPLHF.

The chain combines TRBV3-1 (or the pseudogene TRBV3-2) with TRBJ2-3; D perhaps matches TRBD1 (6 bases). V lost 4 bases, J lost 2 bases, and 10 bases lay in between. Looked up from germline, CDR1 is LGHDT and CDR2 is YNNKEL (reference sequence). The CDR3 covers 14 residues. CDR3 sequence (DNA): TGTGCCAGCAGCCGACAGGACTTCACAGATACGCAGTATTTT. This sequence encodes CASSRQDFTDTQYF.

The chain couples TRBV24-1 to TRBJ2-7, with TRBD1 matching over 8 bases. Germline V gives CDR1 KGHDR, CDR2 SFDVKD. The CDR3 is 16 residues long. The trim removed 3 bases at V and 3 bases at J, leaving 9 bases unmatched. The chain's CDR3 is CATSDPRQGRLYEQYF. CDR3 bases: TGTGCCACCAGTGATCCCCGACAGGGGAGGCTCTACGAGCAGTACTTC.

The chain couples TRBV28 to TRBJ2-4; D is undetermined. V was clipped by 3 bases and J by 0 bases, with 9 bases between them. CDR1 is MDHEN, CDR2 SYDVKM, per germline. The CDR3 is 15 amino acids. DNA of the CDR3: TGTGCCAGCAGTTTTGACTCCTCAGCCAAAAACATTCAGTACTTC. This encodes CASSFDSSAKNIQYF.

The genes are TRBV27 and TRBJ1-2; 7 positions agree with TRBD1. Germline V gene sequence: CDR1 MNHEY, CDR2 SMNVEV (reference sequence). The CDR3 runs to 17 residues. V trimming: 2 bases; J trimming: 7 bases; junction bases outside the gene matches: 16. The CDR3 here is CASSLIHRSEGAGGYTF. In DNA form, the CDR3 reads TGTGCCAGCAGTTTAATCCATAGGAGTGAGGGGGCTGGTGGCTACACCTTC.

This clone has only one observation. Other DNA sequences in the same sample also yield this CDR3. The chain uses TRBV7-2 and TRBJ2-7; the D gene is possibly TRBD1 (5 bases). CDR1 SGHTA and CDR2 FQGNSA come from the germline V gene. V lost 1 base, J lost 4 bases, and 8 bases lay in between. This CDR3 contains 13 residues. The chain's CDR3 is CASSLVRVYEQYF. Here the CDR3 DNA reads TGTGCCAGCAGCTTAGTCAGGGTGTACGAGCAGTACTTC. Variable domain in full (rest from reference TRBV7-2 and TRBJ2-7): GAGVSQSPSNKVTEKGKDVELRCDPISGHTALYWYRQSLGQGLEFLIYFQGNSAPDKSGLPSDRFSAERTGGSVSTLTIQRTQQEDSAVYLCASSLVRVYEQYFGPGTRLTVT.

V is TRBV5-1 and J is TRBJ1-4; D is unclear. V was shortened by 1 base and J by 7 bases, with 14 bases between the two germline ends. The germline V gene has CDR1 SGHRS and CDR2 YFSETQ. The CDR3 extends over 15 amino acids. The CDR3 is CASSLQPGFIEKLFF. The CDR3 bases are TGCGCCAGCAGCTTGCAGCCGGGGTTCATTGAAAAACTGTTTTTT.

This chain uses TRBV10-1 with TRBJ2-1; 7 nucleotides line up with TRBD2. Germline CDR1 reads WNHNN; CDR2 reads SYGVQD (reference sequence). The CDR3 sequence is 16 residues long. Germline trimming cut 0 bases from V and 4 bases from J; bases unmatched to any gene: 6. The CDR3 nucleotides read TGCGCCAGCAGTGAGTCGACCAGCGGGGAATACAATGAGCAGTTCTTC. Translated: CASSESTSGEYNEQFF.

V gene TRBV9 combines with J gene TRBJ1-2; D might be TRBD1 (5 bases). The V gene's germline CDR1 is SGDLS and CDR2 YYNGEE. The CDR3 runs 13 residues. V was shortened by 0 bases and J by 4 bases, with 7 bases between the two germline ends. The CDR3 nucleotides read TGTGCCAGCAGCGTAGGACAGCCCTATGGCTACACCTTC. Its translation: CASSVGQPYGYTF.

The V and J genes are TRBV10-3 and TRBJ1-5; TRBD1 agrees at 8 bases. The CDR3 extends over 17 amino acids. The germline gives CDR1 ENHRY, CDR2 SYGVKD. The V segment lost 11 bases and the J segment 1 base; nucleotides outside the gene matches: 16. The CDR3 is CAVLPGTGAGSNQPQHF. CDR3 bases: TGTGCCGTTCTTCCCGGGACAGGCGCCGGCAGCAATCAGCCCCAGCATTTT.

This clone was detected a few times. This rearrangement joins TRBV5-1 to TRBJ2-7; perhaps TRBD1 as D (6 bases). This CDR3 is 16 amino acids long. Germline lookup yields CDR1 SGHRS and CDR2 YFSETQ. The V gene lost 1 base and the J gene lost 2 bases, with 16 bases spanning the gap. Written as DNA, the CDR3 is TGCGCCAGCAGCTTGCCCCGGACAGCCACCCCCTACGAGCAGTACTTC. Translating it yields CASSLPRTATPYEQYF. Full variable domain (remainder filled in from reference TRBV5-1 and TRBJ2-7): KAGVTQTPRYLIKTRGQQVTLSCSPISGHRSVSWYQQTPGQGLQFLFEYFSETQRNKGNFPGRFSGRQFSNSRSEMNVSTLELGDSALYLCASSLPRTATPYEQYFGPGTRLTVT.

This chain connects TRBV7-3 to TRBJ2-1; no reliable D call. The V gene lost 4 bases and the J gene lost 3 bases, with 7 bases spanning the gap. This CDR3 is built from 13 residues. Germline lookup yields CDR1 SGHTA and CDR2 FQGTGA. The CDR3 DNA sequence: TGTGCCAGCAGCTCCCGACACTACAATGAGCAGTTCTTC. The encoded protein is CASSSRHYNEQFF.

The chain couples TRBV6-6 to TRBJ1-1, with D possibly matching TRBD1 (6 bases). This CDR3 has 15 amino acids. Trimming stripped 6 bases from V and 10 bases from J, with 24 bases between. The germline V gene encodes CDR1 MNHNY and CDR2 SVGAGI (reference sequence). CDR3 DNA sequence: TGTGCCAGCAGCCTACAAACCAACGGACAGTTAGGAGCTTTCTTT. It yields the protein CASSLQTNGQLGAFF.

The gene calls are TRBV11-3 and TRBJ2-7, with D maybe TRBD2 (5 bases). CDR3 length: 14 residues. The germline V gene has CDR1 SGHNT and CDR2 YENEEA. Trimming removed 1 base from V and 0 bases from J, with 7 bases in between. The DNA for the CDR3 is TGTGCCAGCAGCTTAGGACGGGGCTCCTACGAGCAGTACTTC. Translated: CASSLGRGSYEQYF.

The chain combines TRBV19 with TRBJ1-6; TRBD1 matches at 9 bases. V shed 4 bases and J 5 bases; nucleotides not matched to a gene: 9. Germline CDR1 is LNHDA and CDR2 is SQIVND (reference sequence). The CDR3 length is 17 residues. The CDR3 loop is CASSTYTGGADNSPLHF. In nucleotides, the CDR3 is TGTGCCAGTAGTACTTATACAGGGGGCGCCGATAATTCACCCCTCCACTTT.

As DNA, the CDR3 is TGTGCCACCAGTGATTTGGGGCAGGCGCCCCTTGAGCAGTTCTTC. This gives the protein CATSDLGQAPLEQFF. The chain uses TRBV24-1 and TRBJ2-1; the D is unclear. The V gene's germline CDR1 is KGHDR and CDR2 SFDVKD. The CDR3 covers 15 residues. Trimming took 0 bases from V and 9 from J, leaving 14 bases between them.

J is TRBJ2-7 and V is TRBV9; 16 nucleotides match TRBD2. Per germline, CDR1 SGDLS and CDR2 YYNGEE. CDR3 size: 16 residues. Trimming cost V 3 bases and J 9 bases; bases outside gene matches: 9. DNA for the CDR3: TGTGCCAGCAGCGCCTCGGGACTAGCGGGAGGGTCGGGGCAGTACTTC. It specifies CASSASGLAGGSGQYF.

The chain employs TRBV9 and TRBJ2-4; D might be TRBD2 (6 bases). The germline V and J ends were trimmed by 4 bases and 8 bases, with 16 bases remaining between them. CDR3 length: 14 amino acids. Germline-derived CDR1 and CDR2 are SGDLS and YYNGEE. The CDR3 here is CASSPNVGEDIQYF. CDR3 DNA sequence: TGTGCCAGCAGCCCCAACGTGGGGGAGGACATTCAGTACTTC.